This record looks at one T cell receptor beta chain sequence and its context. What it binds is not known. As the CDR3 is not closed by the conserved phenylalanine or tryptophan, this likely results from a read error. It is unclear where the CDR3 begins or ends on the DNA, so no DNA is shown, and the CDR3 is as TCRdb lists it. Amplified TCR beta CDR3 regions came from RNA transcripts. First-round RT-PCR of the TCR CDR3 relied on the HTBI primer set. TCRdb reprocessed the multiplex PCR reads with MiXCR, giving one entry per CDR3 protein. The sample holds 96,000 or so distinct CDR3 sequences, around 50% seen once. This sample is drawn from a study of T cells in Graves' hyperthyroidism and ophthalmopathy. Study context: Blood from the periphery was taken at initial diagnosis, before any treatment.

Per germline, CDR1 SGHTA and CDR2 FQGNSA. Termini included, the CDR3 measures 8 amino acids. Study-level points and caveats: Ophthalmopathy was distinguished from stable hyperthyroidism by 13 V-J signatures.

The chain uses TRBV7-2 and TRBJ2-6. The sequenced sample was blood. This TCR was recovered from a woman aged 35 to 49 with Graves' hyperthyroidism. The CDR3 sequence is CASSLYNT.